Shown below are 19 T cell receptor beta chains from a single sample sequenced in a study of blood T cell repertoires in COVID-19. The table came from immunoSEQ multiplex PCR; TCRdb's copy has only in-frame clones and leaves some out. Of some 97,000 clones listed, around four fifths are singletons. Sequenced sample: peripheral blood. All receptors derive from a woman in her 70s with acute or convalescent COVID-19.

In DNA, the CDR3 is TGCGCCAGCAGCTTTGACAGGGCGGACGAAAAACTGTTTTTT. This encodes CASSFDRADEKLFF. The V gene is TRBV5-1, the J gene TRBJ1-4, with 7 bases lining up with TRBD1. Germline CDR1 and CDR2: SGHRS and YFSETQ. The ends lost 2 bases at V and 8 bases at J; junction bases unmatched: 6. The CDR3 totals 14 residues.

The chain joins TRBV10-3 to TRBJ2-1, with 13 bases identical to TRBD2. The CDR3 sequence is 18 residues long. Germline trimming cut 8 bases from V and 0 bases from J; bases unmatched to any gene: 10. Germline loops: CDR1 ENHRY, CDR2 SYGVKD. CDR3: CAIGGGLAGADSYNEQFF. The CDR3 DNA follows: TGTGCCATCGGGGGTGGACTAGCGGGGGCTGACTCCTACAATGAGCAGTTCTTC.

The chain couples TRBV7-6 to TRBJ2-3; 9 nucleotides line up with TRBD2. Per germline, CDR1 SGHVS and CDR2 FNYEAQ. J gave up 6 bases and V 4 bases, and 8 bases lay outside the gene matches. The length of the CDR3 is 15 residues. The CDR3 here is CASSSSGGGADTQYF. The DNA for the CDR3 is TGTGCCAGCAGCTCGTCGGGCGGGGGGGCGGATACGCAGTATTTT. The complete variable domain, with remaining parts taken from reference TRBV7-6 and TRBJ2-3, reads GAGVSQSPRYKVTKRGQDVALRCDPISGHVSLYWYRQALGQGPEFLTYFNYEAQQDKSGLPNDRFSAERPEGSISTLTIQRTEQRDSAMYRCASSSSGGGADTQYFGPGTRLTVL.

This chain connects TRBV5-1 to TRBJ2-2; possible D gene TRBD1, 6 bases. The germline gives CDR1 SGHRS, CDR2 YFSETQ. The CDR3 consists of 17 residues. Trimming removed 1 base at V and 0 bases at J, with 13 bases between. In DNA form, the CDR3 reads TGCGCCAGCAGCTTGAGCCCGGGACAAACGAACACCGGGGAGCTGTTTTTT. Protein: CASSLSPGQTNTGELFF.

This sequence joins TRBV5-8 and TRBJ2-2; 10 bases fit TRBD2. The V segment lost 0 bases and the J segment 4 bases; nucleotides outside the gene matches: 0. Germline V CDR1 and CDR2: SGHTS, YDEGEE. The CDR3 sequence is 15 residues long. This chain's CDR3 is CASSLGTSGTGELFF. In DNA, the CDR3 is TGTGCCAGCAGCTTGGGGACTAGCGGCACCGGGGAGCTGTTTTTT.

The genes are TRBV3-1 (or the pseudogene TRBV3-2) and TRBJ1-1; D remains ambiguous. CDR3 size: 14 residues. Germline CDR1 and CDR2: LGHDT and YNNKEL (reference sequence). V shed 3 bases and J shed 1 base, with 9 bases lying between them. The CDR3 region has the DNA TGTGCCAGCAGCCATACCACGGGGAACACTGAAGCTTTCTTT. Its protein product is CASSHTTGNTEAFF.

This chain joins TRBV29-1 and TRBJ2-2, with TRBD2 as a possible D gene (6 bases). CDR1 is SQVTM and CDR2 is ANQGSEA in the germline V gene. The length of the CDR3 is 13 residues. V gave up 5 bases and J gave up 1 base, with 8 bases separating them. The CDR3 sequence: CSVWEVNTGELFF. CDR3 sequence (DNA): TGCAGCGTTTGGGAGGTGAACACCGGGGAGCTGTTTTTT.

This clone has just one count. V usage is TRBV11-2 and J usage is TRBJ1-5; TRBD1 is a possible D gene (6 bases). This CDR3 has 15 amino acids. The germline V gene has CDR1 SGHAT and CDR2 FQNNGV. V was clipped by 5 bases and J by 4 bases, with 15 bases between them. The CDR3 nucleotides read TGTGCCAGCAGCCAGGGGAGGGTTAGGAATCAGCCCCAGCATTTT. Residues: CASSQGRVRNQPQHF.

This sequence joins TRBV7-3 and TRBJ2-5, with D perhaps TRBD1 (6 bases). The CDR3 length is 16 residues. With 1 base removed from V and 2 bases from J, the gap between germline ends came to 14 bases. Germline CDR1 reads SGHTA; CDR2 reads FQGTGA. The CDR3 spells CASSLNGDTRQETQYF. DNA for the CDR3: TGTGCCAGCAGCTTAAATGGGGACACGAGGCAAGAGACCCAGTACTTC. Together with reference TRBV7-3 and TRBJ2-5, the CDR3 gives the full variable domain: GAGVSQTPSNKVTEKGKYVELRCDPISGHTALYWYRQSLGQGPEFLIYFQGTGAADDSGLPNDRFFAVRPEGSVSTLKIQRTERGDSAVYLCASSLNGDTRQETQYFGPGTRLLVL.

V gene TRBV5-1 combines with J gene TRBJ1-4; D gene unclear. The CDR3 has 14 residues. Germline CDR1 SGHRS, CDR2 YFSETQ. Between the trimmed V and J ends, which lost 4 bases and 8 bases, there was a span of 15 bases. The CDR3 region has the DNA TGCGCCAGCAGCACCGACTTAGGCCTCGAAAAACTGTTTTTT. Amino acids: CASSTDLGLEKLFF.

The rearrangement uses TRBV19 and TRBJ2-5, with D uncertain. CDR1 and CDR2 (germline): LNHDA, SQIVND (reference sequence). V was shortened by 0 bases and J by 6 bases, with 8 bases between the two germline ends. CDR3 length equals 13 residues. The CDR3 region is CASSIDVQKTQYF. CDR3 sequence (DNA): TGTGCCAGTAGTATAGATGTTCAAAAGACCCAGTACTTC. Combining the CDR3 with reference TRBV19 and TRBJ2-5 gives the whole variable domain DGGITQSPKYLFRKEGQNVTLSCEQNLNHDAMYWYRQDPGQGLRLIYYSQIVNDFQKGDIAEGYSVSREKKESFPLTVTSAQKNPTAFYLCASSIDVQKTQYFGPGTRLLVL.

The chain joins TRBV28 to TRBJ1-4; 9 bases align to TRBD1. Germline-derived CDR1 and CDR2 are MDHEN and SYDVKM. The CDR3 contains 13 residues. The trim removed 6 bases at V and 9 bases at J, leaving 5 bases unmatched. The CDR3 spells CASRTGTGKKLFF. In DNA, the CDR3 is TGTGCCAGCAGAACCGGGACAGGGAAAAAACTGTTTTTT.

The chain joins TRBV20-1 to TRBJ2-7; D is unclear. CDR1 and CDR2 from the germline V gene are DFQATT and SNEGSKA (reference sequence). V lost 6 bases and J 5 bases, leaving 11 bases between the germline ends. The CDR3 has 11 amino acids. CDR3 region: CSAVRSHEQYF. DNA for the CDR3: TGCAGTGCAGTCAGGTCCCACGAGCAGTACTTC.

The chain is built from TRBV7-2 and TRBJ2-3; TRBD1 agrees at 9 bases. CDR1 and CDR2 (germline): SGHTA, FQGNSA. The CDR3 is 17 residues long. V trimming: 4 bases; J trimming: 0 bases; junction bases outside the gene matches: 8. CDR3 coding DNA: TGTGCCAGCAGCTCCCTTGGACAGGGGATGAGCACAGATACGCAGTATTTT. This sequence encodes CASSSLGQGMSTDTQYF.

This chain uses TRBV5-8 with TRBJ1-6, with 8 bases lining up with TRBD1. The CDR3 is 14 amino acids. The germline V gene has CDR1 SGHTS and CDR2 YDEGEE. Germline trimming cut 0 bases from V and 10 bases from J; bases unmatched to any gene: 3. The chain's CDR3 is CASSLGTGQSPLHF. The CDR3 DNA sequence: TGTGCCAGCAGCTTGGGGACAGGGCAATCACCCCTCCACTTT.

The rearrangement joins TRBV15 to TRBJ1-2; 7 bases fit TRBD1. The CDR3 loop spans 15 amino acids. Germline-derived CDR1 and CDR2 are LNHNV and YYDKDF (reference sequence). V trimming: 0 bases; J trimming: 5 bases; junction bases outside the gene matches: 6. CDR3 residues: CATSRDYGTAYGYTF. The DNA of the CDR3 is TGTGCCACCAGCAGAGATTACGGGACAGCTTATGGCTACACCTTC.

This chain uses TRBV5-1 with TRBJ2-3; TRBD2 is a possible D gene (5 bases). The CDR3 covers 14 residues. The ends were cut back, 7 bases at V and 3 bases at J, with 15 bases in the middle. CDR1 SGHRS and CDR2 YFSETQ come from the germline V gene. This chain's CDR3 is CASGVGGRTDTQYF. For the CDR3, the DNA is TGCGCCAGCGGGGTGGGCGGGCGGACAGATACGCAGTATTTT.

The chain employs TRBV11-1 and TRBJ1-1; tentative D call: TRBD1 (6 bases). The CDR3 loop spans 11 amino acids. Germline-derived CDR1 and CDR2 are SGHAT and FQDESV (reference sequence). Trimming shortened V by 11 bases and J by 1 base, and 8 bases separated the two germline ends. The CDR3: CAVQGNTEAFF. The CDR3 region has the DNA TGTGCCGTACAGGGGAACACTGAAGCTTTCTTT.

CDR3 protein: CASMTAGPYTF. For the CDR3, the DNA is TGTGCCAGCATGACCGCAGGGCCCTACACCTTC. The chain links TRBV28 to TRBJ1-2; a weak D match, TRBD1 (5 bases). V lost 7 bases to trimming and J lost 10 bases, with 13 bases between them. Germline lookup yields CDR1 MDHEN and CDR2 SYDVKM. This CDR3 has 11 amino acids.